Only one count was recorded for the clone carrying this T cell receptor beta chain. The antigen remains undetermined. Per the germline V gene, CDR1 is SQVTM and CDR2 is ANQGSEA. V lost 4 bases, J lost 4 bases, and 9 bases stayed unmatched. This CDR3 has 15 amino acids. The sample belongs to a study of T-cell reconstitution after alpha-beta-depleted transplantation in children. Study-level points and caveats: By one year post-transplant, T-cell counts and diversity largely arose from T cells that were newly produced. Approximately two months post-transplant, alpha-beta T cells reportedly originated from several hundred expanded graft clones. Surviving thymic progenitors and recipient T cells were the source of high TCRbeta diversity at day 60 in some patients.

The TCRbeta library was prepared with unique molecular identifiers. TCRdb analysed the PCR reads with MiXCR anew, one entry per CDR3 protein. Of almost 250,000 distinct CDR3 sequences in the sample, about a quarter were seen once. The sequence derives from a girl aged 2 to 10 with Fanconi anemia, due to receive a stem cell transplant. The J gene is TRBJ2-2, the V gene TRBV29-1, with 7 bases matching TRBD1. Sequences were derived from PBMCs, sampled before TCRalphabeta/CD19-depleted stem cell transplant. For the CDR3, the DNA is TGCAGCGTTGGGCGGACAGGCAGGGGCACCGGGGAGCTGTTTTTT. Translated, it gives CSVGRTGRGTGELFF.